Listed below are T cell receptor beta chains from one sample, sequenced in a study of Ad26.COV2.S vaccination and SARS-CoV-2 variants. Sequencing used immunoSEQ multiplex PCR; TCRdb keeps in-frame clones, though not all of them. The table records over 400,000 clones, around 93% of them present only once. Here the sequenced sample was peripheral blood, taken in a trial of Ad26.COV2.S vaccine versus placebo. These receptors were obtained from a person aged 18-60 years who received the Ad26.COV2.S COVID-19 vaccine or a placebo. Both conserved end residues are part of each CDR3. D genes are given only for firm matches. Clone sizes are given selectively: once, few, many, or a class where the clone is expanded.

clone size | J gene | D gene | V gene | CDR3 DNA | CDR3 protein
. | TRBJ1-6 | TRBD1 | TRBV15 | TGTGCCACCAGCAGAGACGGGACAGCCTCACCCCTCCACTTT | CATSRDGTASPLHF
once | TRBJ2-7 | TRBD1 | TRBV10-1 | TGCGCCACCAGCAGAACCGGGACAGGGGGTTACGAGCAGTACTTC | CATSRTGTGGYEQYF
. | TRBJ2-7 | . | TRBV5-1 | TGCGCCAGCAGCTTGGCCGGGGGCAGCTCCTACGAGCAGTACTTC | CASSLAGGSSYEQYF
. | TRBJ1-1 | . | TRBV7-9 | TGTGCCAGCAGCTCCGATACGCGGGGACTCATGAACACTGAAGCTTTCTTT | CASSSDTRGLMNTEAFF
few | TRBJ1-4 | . | TRBV6-5 | TGTGCCAGCAGCCAGACCTCGGAAGAAAAACTGTTTTTT | CASSQTSEEKLFF
few | TRBJ2-7 | . | TRBV5-4 | TGTGCCAGCAGCTTGGAGGCCAGTGTGGAGCAGTACTTC | CASSLEASVEQYF
. | TRBJ2-7 | . | TRBV28 | TGTGCCAGCCGAGGCATGGACAGCTCCTACGAGCAGTACTTC | CASRGMDSSYEQYF
. | TRBJ2-3 | . | TRBV7-9 | TGTGCCAGCAGCTCTGTGAACAAACGCACAGATACGCAGTATTTT | CASSSVNKRTDTQYF
once | TRBJ1-1 | . | TRBV6-5 | TGTGCCAGCGGGTGGTACACTGAAGCTTTCTTT | CASGWYTEAFF
. | TRBJ2-3 | . | TRBV20-1 | TGCAGTGCTGAACCGGGACCACTTTTT | CSAEPGPLF
. | TRBJ1-2 | . | TRBV3-1/TRBV3-2 | TGTGCCAGCAGCCTCCGGACGGGCAAGAAGGACTATGGCTACACCTTC | CASSLRTGKKDYGYTF
. | TRBJ2-5 | TRBD1 | TRBV6-5 | TGTGCCAGCAGTCGTACCGCCGGACAGGCCAGGTACTTC | CASSRTAGQARYF
. | TRBJ1-5 | TRBD1 | TRBV13 | TGTGCCAGCAGCTTAGTTCGGACAGGGGGTAAATATTGGAGCAATCAGCCCCAGCATTTT | CASSLVRTGGKYWSNQPQHF
. | TRBJ2-7 | TRBD2 | TRBV7-2 | TGTGCCAGCAGCGCAGCGGGGGGGGACTACGAGCAGTACTTC | CASSAAGGDYEQYF
. | TRBJ2-7 | TRBD2 | TRBV3-1/TRBV3-2 | TGTGCCAGCAGGCAGACTAGCGGGGGGCCGTACGAGCAGTACTTC | CASRQTSGGPYEQYF
. | TRBJ2-1 | TRBD1 | TRBV29-1 | TGCAGCGCGGGACAGGTCGTGGGGAATGAGCAGTTCTTC | CSAGQVVGNEQFF
. | TRBJ1-2 | TRBD1 | TRBV7-9 | TGTGCCAGCAGTTACAGGGGCAGGGTAGGCTACACCTTC | CASSYRGRVGYTF
. | TRBJ1-2 | . | TRBV15 | TGTGCCACCAGCAGAGCGGGGGCTGACTATGGCTACACCTTC | CATSRAGADYGYTF
once | TRBJ1-1 | . | TRBV21-1 | TGTGCCAGCAGCATTGGCAGGGGGGTCAACACTGAAGCTTTCTTT | CASSIGRGVNTEAFF
. | TRBJ1-5 | . | TRBV5-4 | TGTGCCAGCAGCTTAAGGGGCGACAATCAGCCCCAGCATTTT | CASSLRGDNQPQHF
. | TRBJ2-3 | TRBD2 | TRBV19 | TGTGCCAGTAGTAGACTAGCGGGGGGCCCCACGAATACGCAGTATTTT | CASSRLAGGPTNTQYF
. | TRBJ2-3 | . | TRBV7-2 | TGTGCCAGCAGCTTAGTTGGATTTAGCACAGATACGCAGTATTTT | CASSLVGFSTDTQYF
few | TRBJ2-2 | . | TRBV29-1 | TGCAGCGCTTTGGCCGGGGGAAACACCGGGGAGCTGTTTTTT | CSALAGGNTGELFF
. | TRBJ2-3 | . | TRBV7-9 | TGTGCCAGCGGAACAGATACGCAGTATTTT | CASGTDTQYF
. | TRBJ1-6 | . | TRBV15 | TGTGCCACCAGCAGATTGTCAGAAAATTCACCCCTCCACTTT | CATSRLSENSPLHF
. | TRBJ2-6 | . | TRBV28 | TGTGCCAGCAAGCTGGGTACGGGGGGGGCCAACGTCCTGACTTTC | CASKLGTGGANVLTF
. | TRBJ2-1 | . | TRBV9 | TGTGCCAGCAGCGTACTGCAGGGTGGGACCTACAATGAGCAGTTCTTC | CASSVLQGGTYNEQFF
once | TRBJ2-7 | . | TRBV29-1 | TGCAGCGTTGAGGGGCCGAGGTGGGACGAGCAGTACTTC | CSVEGPRWDEQYF
. | TRBJ2-2 | TRBD1 | TRBV7-2 | TGTGCCAGCAGTCAACGTACAGGGGATGGTACCGGGGAGCTGTTTTTT | CASSQRTGDGTGELFF
. | TRBJ2-7 | TRBD1 | TRBV6-1 | TGTGCCAGCAGTGGGGTTAAGAGGACAGGGGTTTCCGAGCAGTACTTC | CASSGVKRTGVSEQYF
. | TRBJ1-6 | . | TRBV7-8 | TGTGCCAGCGTTCTGACAGGCCGCTCGTTGGGCGATTCACCCCTCCACTTT | CASVLTGRSLGDSPLHF
. | TRBJ1-5 | . | TRBV7-9 | TGTGCCAGCAGCTTAGGGGTTAGCAATCAGCCCCAGCATTTT | CASSLGVSNQPQHF
. | TRBJ2-7 | . | TRBV29-1 | TGCAGCGTTGGGGATCGCTCCTACGAGCAGTACTTC | CSVGDRSYEQYF
. | TRBJ2-1 | . | TRBV5-1 | TGCGCCAGCAGCTTACGTGCTTTCAGCTCCTACAATGAGCAGTTCTTC | CASSLRAFSSYNEQFF
. | TRBJ2-2 | TRBD2 | TRBV25-1 | TGTGCCAGCAGTGGGCGGGGGGCCGGGGAGCTGTTTTTT | CASSGRGAGELFF
. | TRBJ1-2 | . | TRBV29-1 | TGCAGCGTTGGAATCGGGGGGCGCAATGGCTACACCTTC | CSVGIGGRNGYTF
. | TRBJ2-7 | . | TRBV5-1 | TGCGCCAGCAGCTTGTCCCCGGGCGAGCAGTACTTC | CASSLSPGEQYF
. | TRBJ1-1 | . | TRBV4-3 | TGCGCCAGCAGCCAATCGGACGGGTCCACTGAAGCTTTCTTT | CASSQSDGSTEAFF
. | TRBJ2-5 | TRBD2 | TRBV19 | TGTGCTAATAAGCGGGCGGGGGGGCCGGAGACCCAGTACTTC | CANKRAGGPETQYF
. | TRBJ1-6 | . | TRBV7-2 | TGTGCCAGCAGCTTGGGTACATTGGTAGGGGCTTCACCCCTCCACTTT | CASSLGTLVGASPLHF
once | TRBJ2-3 | TRBD2 | TRBV5-4 | TGTGCCAGCCGGGCGGGGGGCCGGGAAGATACGCAGTATTTT | CASRAGGREDTQYF
. | TRBJ2-1 | . | TRBV5-1 | TGCGCCAGCAGCTTGCTATTAGCTGGAAATGAGCAGTTCTTC | CASSLLLAGNEQFF
once | TRBJ2-5 | . | TRBV14 | TGTGCCAGCAGCGTAAGAGTGAGGGGATACCAAGAGACCCAGTACTTC | CASSVRVRGYQETQYF
. | TRBJ1-1 | TRBD1 | TRBV19 | TGTGCCAGTAGTATAGATCCACAGGGGATGAGCACTGAAGCTTTCTTT | CASSIDPQGMSTEAFF
. | TRBJ1-2 | . | TRBV18 | TGTGCCAGCTCACCACGGCTAGCGGGTCAGGACGAGAATGGCTACACCTTC | CASSPRLAGQDENGYTF
. | TRBJ1-1 | . | TRBV6-5 | TGTGCCAGCAGGGACGGTTTGTCGACTGAAGCTTTCTTT | CASRDGLSTEAFF
. | TRBJ1-2 | . | TRBV18 | TGTGCCAGCTCACCTCTTGAGGGTCCCTATGGCTACACCTTC | CASSPLEGPYGYTF
. | TRBJ1-4 | . | TRBV11-2 | TGTGCCAGCAGCTTAGGAGGGACGGGAGTAATGAGGAAACTGTTTTTT | CASSLGGTGVMRKLFF
few | TRBJ2-7 | . | TRBV5-8 | TGTGCCAGCAGCTTCGCCGAGGGCACCTACGAGCAGTACTTC | CASSFAEGTYEQYF
. | TRBJ1-1 | . | TRBV9 | TGTGCCAGCAGCGTAGGGGCCGGACAGATGAACACTGAAGCTTTCTTT | CASSVGAGQMNTEAFF
. | TRBJ2-7 | TRBD1 | TRBV4-3 | TGCGCCAGCAGCCAAAACGTCGGGACAGGGAGCGGCTACGAGCAGTACTTC | CASSQNVGTGSGYEQYF
. | TRBJ2-7 | . | TRBV19 | TGTGCCAGTAGTATAGGACAGTCCTACGAGCAGTACTTC | CASSIGQSYEQYF
. | TRBJ2-1 | TRBD1 | TRBV27 | TGTGCCAGCAGCAAGTTGCAGGGGGCAATCAATGAGCAGTTCTTC | CASSKLQGAINEQFF
. | TRBJ2-3 | TRBD1 | TRBV2 | TGTGCCAGCACTGGGACAGGGGGCGCAGATACGCAGTATTTT | CASTGTGGADTQYF
. | TRBJ1-2 | TRBD1 | TRBV6-5 | TGTGCCAGCAGACCCTGGGCAGGGGGGCACTATGGCTACACCTTC | CASRPWAGGHYGYTF
. | TRBJ2-4 | . | TRBV4-3 | TGCGCCAGCAGCCAAGACGGGCTAGCCAAAAACATTCAGTACTTC | CASSQDGLAKNIQYF
. | TRBJ1-2 | . | TRBV30 | TGTGCGACCCGTTATGATGGCTACACCTTC | CATRYDGYTF
. | TRBJ2-7 | . | TRBV7-2 | TGTGCCAGCAGCAGGACGGCGTCCTACGAGCAGTACTTC | CASSRTASYEQYF
. | TRBJ1-1 | . | TRBV2 | TGTGCCAGCAGTTTAGTAAACACTGAAGCTTTCTTT | CASSLVNTEAFF